These T cell receptor beta chains were read from a single sample in a study of T cells after yellow fever vaccination. TCRdb reprocessed the 5' RACE reads via MiXCR and lists one record per CDR3 protein. The sample lists roughly 300,000 distinct CDR3 sequences; 6.5% to 8.5% were seen once. The material sequenced was PBMCs, taken more than 40 days after the first yellow fever vaccination. Receptors were obtained from a man younger than 35 who received the YFV17D yellow fever vaccine. CDR3s include the opening cysteine and the closing phenylalanine or tryptophan. A D gene is named only where the DNA matches it firmly. Clone size is not always given. Where it is, it says once, few, many or a class for expanded clones.

D gene,J gene,V gene,CDR3 length,clone size,CDR3 DNA,CDR3 protein
TRBD2,TRBJ2-7,TRBV27,15,few,TGTGCCAGCAGTTGGGGGGGCGGGGGGAACTACGAGCAGTACTTC,CASSWGGGGNYEQYF
-,TRBJ2-7,TRBV1,16,many,TGCACCAGCAGCCGGTCCCCCCGGGGACCATGGTGCGAGCAGTACTTC,CTSSRSPRGPWCEQYF
TRBD2,TRBJ2-3,TRBV20-1,16,many,TGCAGTGCTAGAGCCCGGCGGGGGGATGGCACAGATACGCAGTATTTT,CSARARRGDGTDTQYF
-,TRBJ2-3,TRBV7-2,15,few,TGTGCCAGCAGCCAGGGACCCCCCCCGGCAGATACGCAGTATTTT,CASSQGPPPADTQYF
-,TRBJ1-6,TRBV13,16,-,TGTGCCAGCAGCATAACGGGGGCCCTCCGGAGATCACCCCTCCACTTT,CASSITGALRRSPLHF
-,TRBJ1-3,TRBV14,13,-,TGTGCCAGCGGCAGGGTGGCTGGAAACACCATATATTTT,CASGRVAGNTIYF
-,TRBJ1-5,TRBV20-1,15,-,TGCAGTGCTAGAGGGAGTGACTATAGCAATCAGCCCCAGCATTTT,CSARGSDYSNQPQHF
-,TRBJ1-2,TRBV4-3,14,-,TGCGCCAGCAGCCAAGATCCCAGGGATACGGGCTACACCTTC,CASSQDPRDTGYTF
TRBD2,TRBJ2-5,TRBV4-1,18,-,TGCGCCAGCAGCCAAAACCCGGGACTAGCGGGGACGGTGGAGACCCAGTACTTC,CASSQNPGLAGTVETQYF
-,TRBJ2-2,TRBV5-5,16,few,TGTGCCAGCAGCTTCCCAGGGTATACGAACACCGGGGAGCTGTTTTTT,CASSFPGYTNTGELFF
-,TRBJ2-1,TRBV5-1,14,-,TGCTCCAGCAGCTTGGTTTCAGGTCTCAATGAGCAGTTCTTC,CSSSLVSGLNEQFF
-,TRBJ1-5,TRBV4-1,13,few,TGCGCCAGCAGCCAAAGCGGGTTTCAGCCCCAGCATTTT,CASSQSGFQPQHF